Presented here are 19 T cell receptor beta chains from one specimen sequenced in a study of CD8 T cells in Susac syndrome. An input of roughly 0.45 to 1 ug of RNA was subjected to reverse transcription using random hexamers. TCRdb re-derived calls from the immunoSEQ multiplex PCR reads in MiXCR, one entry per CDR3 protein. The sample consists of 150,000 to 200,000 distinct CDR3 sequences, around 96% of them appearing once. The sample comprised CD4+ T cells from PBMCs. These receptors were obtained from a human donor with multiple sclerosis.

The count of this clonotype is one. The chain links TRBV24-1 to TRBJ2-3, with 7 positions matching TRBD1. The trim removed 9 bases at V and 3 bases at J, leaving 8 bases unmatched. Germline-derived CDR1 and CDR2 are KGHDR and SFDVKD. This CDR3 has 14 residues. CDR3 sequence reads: CATRGRGSTDTQYF. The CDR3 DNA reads TGTGCCACCCGCGGCAGGGGGTCAACAGATACGCAGTATTTT.

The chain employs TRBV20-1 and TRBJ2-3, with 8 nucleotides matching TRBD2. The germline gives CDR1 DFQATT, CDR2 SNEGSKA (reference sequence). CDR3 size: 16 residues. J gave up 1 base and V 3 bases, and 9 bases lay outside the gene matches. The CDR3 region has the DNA TGCAGTGCTAGGCGACTCAGCGGGAGCGGCACAGATACGCAGTATTTT. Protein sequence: CSARRLSGSGTDTQYF.

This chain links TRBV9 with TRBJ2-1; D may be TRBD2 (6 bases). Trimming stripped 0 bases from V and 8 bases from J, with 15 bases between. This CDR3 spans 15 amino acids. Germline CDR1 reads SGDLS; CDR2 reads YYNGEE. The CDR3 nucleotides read TGTGCCAGCAGCGTAGGGAGGGCCGGCTGGGATGAGCAGTTCTTC. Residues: CASSVGRAGWDEQFF.

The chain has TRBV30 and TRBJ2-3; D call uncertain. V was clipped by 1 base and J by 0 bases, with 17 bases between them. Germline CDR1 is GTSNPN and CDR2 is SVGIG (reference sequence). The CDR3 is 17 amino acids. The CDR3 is CAWSGRSSDFSTDTQYF. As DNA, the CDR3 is TGTGCCTGGAGTGGACGGTCGAGCGACTTTAGCACAGATACGCAGTATTTT.

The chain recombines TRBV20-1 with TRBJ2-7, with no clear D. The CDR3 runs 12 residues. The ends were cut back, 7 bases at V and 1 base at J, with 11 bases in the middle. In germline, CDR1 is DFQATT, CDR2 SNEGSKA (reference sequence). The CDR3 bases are TGCAGTGGCGTTGGTAGTTCCTACGAGCAGTACTTC. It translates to CSGVGSSYEQYF.

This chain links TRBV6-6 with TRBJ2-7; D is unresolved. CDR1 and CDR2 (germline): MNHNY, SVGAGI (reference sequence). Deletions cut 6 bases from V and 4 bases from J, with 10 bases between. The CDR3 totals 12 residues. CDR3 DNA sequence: TGTGCCAGCAGAGAGCAGAGTTACGAGCAGTACTTC. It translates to CASREQSYEQYF.

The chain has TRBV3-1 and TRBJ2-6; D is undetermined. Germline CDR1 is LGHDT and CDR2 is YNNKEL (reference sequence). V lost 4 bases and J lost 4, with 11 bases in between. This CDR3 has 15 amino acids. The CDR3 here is CASSRVAAGANVLTF. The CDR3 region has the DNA TGTGCCAGCAGCCGGGTGGCGGCAGGGGCCAACGTCCTGACTTTC.

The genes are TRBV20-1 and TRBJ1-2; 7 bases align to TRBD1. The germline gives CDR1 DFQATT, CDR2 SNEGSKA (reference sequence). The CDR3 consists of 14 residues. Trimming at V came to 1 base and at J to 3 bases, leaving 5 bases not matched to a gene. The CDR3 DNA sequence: TGCAGTGCTAGAGGCGGAGACAGGGACTATGGCTACACCTTC. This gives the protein CSARGGDRDYGYTF.

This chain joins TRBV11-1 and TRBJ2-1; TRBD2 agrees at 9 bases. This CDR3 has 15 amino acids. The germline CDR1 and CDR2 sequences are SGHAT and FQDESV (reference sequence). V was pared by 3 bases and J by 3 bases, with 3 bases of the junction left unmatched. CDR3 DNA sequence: TGTGCCAGCAGCTTTAGGCGGGAGGGCTACAATGAGCAGTTCTTC. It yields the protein CASSFRREGYNEQFF. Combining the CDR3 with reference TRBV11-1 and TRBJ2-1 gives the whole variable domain EAEVAQSPRYKITEKSQAVAFWCDPISGHATLYWYRQILGQGPELLVQFQDESVVDDSQLPKDRFSAERLKGVDSTLKIQPAELGDSAMYLCASSFRREGYNEQFFGPGTRLTVL.

CDR3 bases: TGTGCCAGCAGCTTAAATGGGTTAGGGGGCAATCAGCCCCAGCATTTT. Translating it yields CASSLNGLGGNQPQHF. The J gene is TRBJ1-5, the V gene TRBV7-8; the D gene is possibly TRBD1 (5 bases). CDR3 length: 16 residues. Per the germline V gene, CDR1 is SGHVS and CDR2 is FQNEAQ. The germline V and J ends were trimmed by 2 bases and 2 bases, with 13 bases remaining between them.

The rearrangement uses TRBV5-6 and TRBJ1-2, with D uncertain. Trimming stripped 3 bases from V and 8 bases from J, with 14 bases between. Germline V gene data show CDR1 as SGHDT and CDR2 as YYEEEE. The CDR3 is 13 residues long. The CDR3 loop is CASSSQTPLGYTF. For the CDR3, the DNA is TGTGCCAGCAGCTCTCAGACCCCGTTAGGCTACACCTTC.

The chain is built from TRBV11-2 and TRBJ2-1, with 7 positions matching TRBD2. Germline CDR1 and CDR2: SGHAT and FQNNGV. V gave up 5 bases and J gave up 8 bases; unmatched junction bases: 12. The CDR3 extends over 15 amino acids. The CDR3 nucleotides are TGTGCCAGCAGCCCTATATTTGGGAGGGCCGATGAGCAGTTCTTC. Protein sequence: CASSPIFGRADEQFF. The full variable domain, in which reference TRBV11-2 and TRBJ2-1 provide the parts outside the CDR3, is EAGVAQSPRYKIIEKRQSVAFWCNPISGHATLYWYQQILGQGPKLLIQFQNNGVVDDSQLPKDRFSAERLKGVDSTLKIQPAKLEDSAVYLCASSPIFGRADEQFFGPGTRLTVL.

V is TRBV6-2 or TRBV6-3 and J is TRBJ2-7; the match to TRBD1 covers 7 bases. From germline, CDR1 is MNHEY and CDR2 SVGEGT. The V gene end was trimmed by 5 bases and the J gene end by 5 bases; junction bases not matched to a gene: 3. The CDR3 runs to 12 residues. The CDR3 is CASSEQGNEQYF. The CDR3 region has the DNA TGTGCCAGCAGTGAACAGGGGAACGAGCAGTACTTC.

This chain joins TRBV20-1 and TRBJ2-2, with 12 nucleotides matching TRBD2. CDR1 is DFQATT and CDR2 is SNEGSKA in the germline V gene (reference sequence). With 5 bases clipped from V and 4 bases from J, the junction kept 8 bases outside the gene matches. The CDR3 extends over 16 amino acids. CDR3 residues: CSARGLAGQLTGELFF. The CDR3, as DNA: TGCAGTGCTCGGGGACTAGCGGGCCAACTCACCGGGGAGCTGTTTTTT.

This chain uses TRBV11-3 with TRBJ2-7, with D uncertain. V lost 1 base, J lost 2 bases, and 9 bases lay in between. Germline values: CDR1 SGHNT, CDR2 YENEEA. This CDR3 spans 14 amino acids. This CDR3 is CASSLVYRPYEQYF. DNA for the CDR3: TGTGCCAGCAGCTTAGTGTACAGACCCTACGAGCAGTACTTC.

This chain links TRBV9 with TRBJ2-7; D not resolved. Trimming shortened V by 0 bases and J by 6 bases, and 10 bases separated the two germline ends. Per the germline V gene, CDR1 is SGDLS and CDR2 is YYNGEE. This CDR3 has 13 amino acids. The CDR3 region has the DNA TGTGCCAGCAGCGTAGGCTCTTCTGGCGAGCAGTACTTC. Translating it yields CASSVGSSGEQYF.

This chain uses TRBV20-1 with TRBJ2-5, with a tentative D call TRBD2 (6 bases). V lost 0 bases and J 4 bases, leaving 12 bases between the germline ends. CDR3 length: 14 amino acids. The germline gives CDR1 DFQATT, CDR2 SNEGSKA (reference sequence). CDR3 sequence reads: CSARDPKGGETQYF. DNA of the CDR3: TGCAGTGCTAGAGATCCCAAGGGAGGAGAGACCCAGTACTTC.

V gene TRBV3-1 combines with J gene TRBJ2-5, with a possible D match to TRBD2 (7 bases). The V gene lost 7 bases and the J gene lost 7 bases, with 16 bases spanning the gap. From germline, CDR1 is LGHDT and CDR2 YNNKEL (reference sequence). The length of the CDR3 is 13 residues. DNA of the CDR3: TGTGCCAGCAATGAAGGGGGGGGTTGGACCCAGTACTTC. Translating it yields CASNEGGGWTQYF.

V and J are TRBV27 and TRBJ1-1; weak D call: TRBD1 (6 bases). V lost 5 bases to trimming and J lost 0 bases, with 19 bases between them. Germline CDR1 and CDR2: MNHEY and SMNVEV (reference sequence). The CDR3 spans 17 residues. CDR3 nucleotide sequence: TGTGCCAGCAGTCGAGACAGGCTGAGAGAGGTGAACACTGAAGCTTTCTTT. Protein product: CASSRDRLREVNTEAFF.